One sample yielded the 26 T cell receptor beta chains listed below, sequenced in a study of control samples from healthy donors and cancer patients. Libraries were prepared by immunoSEQ multiplex PCR; TCRdb keeps only in-frame clonotypes and omits some of them. The sample includes 70,000 to 80,000 clones, more than 75% of them seen just once. The sequenced material came from blood. The receptors originated from a man aged 50 or older in good health.

The chain joins TRBV15 to TRBJ1-5, with D unclear. Trimming pared 1 base from V and 3 bases from J, leaving 10 bases between. Germline V gene data show CDR1 as LNHNV and CDR2 as YYDKDF (reference sequence). The CDR3 consists of 15 residues. The CDR3 protein is CATSRALGVNQPQHF. CDR3 DNA: TGTGCCACCAGCAGAGCTCTGGGAGTCAATCAGCCCCAGCATTTT.

The J gene is TRBJ2-1, the V gene TRBV4-1, with D tentatively TRBD1 (5 bases). Germline loops: CDR1 MGHRA, CDR2 YSYEKL. Trimming shortened V by 1 base and J by 1 base, and 11 bases separated the two germline ends. The CDR3 contains 16 residues. Written as DNA, the CDR3 is TGCGCCAGCAGCCAAGCTCAGGGTCGGTCCTACAATGAGCAGTTCTTC. Translated, it gives CASSQAQGRSYNEQFF.

The chain has TRBV27 and TRBJ2-6; D possibly matches TRBD1 or TRBD2 (5 bases each). The CDR3 totals 15 residues. Trimming cost V 8 bases and J 4 bases, with 15 bases left between them. Germline CDR1 MNHEY, CDR2 SMNVEV (reference sequence). CDR3 nucleotide sequence: TGTGCCAGCGCCCCCTTCGGGACGGGGGCCAACGTCCTGACTTTC. Its protein is CASAPFGTGANVLTF.

J is TRBJ1-1 and V is TRBV12-3 or TRBV12-4; D remains ambiguous. V dropped 7 bases and J dropped 11 bases, with 17 bases sitting between them. The CDR3 spans 12 residues. The CDR3 reads CASTTYPAGAFF. The CDR3 DNA reads TGTGCCAGCACCACCTACCCCGCCGGGGCTTTCTTT.

This sequence joins TRBV24-1 and TRBJ2-1; D is possibly TRBD1 (5 bases). The CDR3 has 15 amino acids. The germline V gene has CDR1 KGHDR and CDR2 SFDVKD. V lost 4 bases and J 3 bases, leaving 12 bases between the germline ends. As DNA, the CDR3 is TGTGCCACCAGTGAGCAAGACAGCTACTACAATGAGCAGTTCTTC. This codes for CATSEQDSYYNEQFF.

Remarks on this clone: A junction boundary mismatches the germline segment, possibly from a read error. The V and J genes are TRBV6-2 or TRBV6-3 and TRBJ2-5; a possible D gene is TRBD2 (6 bases). The CDR3 runs 14 residues. CDR1 is MNHEY and CDR2 is SVGEGT in the germline V gene. Written as DNA, the CDR3 is TGTGCCAGCAGTCAGGGACTCGGTCAAGGGACCCAGTACTTC. This sequence encodes CASSQGLGQGTQYF.

This clone has a handful of counts. CDR3 sequence (DNA): TGTGCCAGCAGCCAGACTAGCGGTAACAATGAGCAGTTCTTC. Its protein is CASSQTSGNNEQFF. This sequence joins TRBV16 and TRBJ2-1, with TRBD2 matching over 9 bases. The germline CDR1 and CDR2 sequences are KGHSY and FQNENV. The CDR3 is 14 residues long. The junction had 2 bases not matched to a gene; V was cut back by 3 bases and J by 5 bases. Together with reference TRBV16 and TRBJ2-1, the CDR3 gives the full variable domain: GEEVAQTPKHLVRGEGQKAKLYCAPIKGHSYVFWYQQVLKNEFKFLISFQNENVFDETGMPKERFSAKCLPNSPCSLEIQATKLEDSAVYFCASSQTSGNNEQFFGPGTRLTVL.

This clone was found a few times. This chain links TRBV18 with TRBJ1-1, with 9 bases identical to TRBD1. Germline V lookup: CDR1 KGHSH, CDR2 LQKENI. The V segment lost 0 bases and the J segment 3 bases; nucleotides outside the gene matches: 8. This CDR3 is 17 amino acids long. CDR3 sequence reads: CASSPPGTGSSHTEAFF. The CDR3 DNA reads TGTGCCAGCTCACCACCGGGGACAGGGTCCTCGCACACTGAAGCTTTCTTT.

The chain uses TRBV29-1 and TRBJ1-4, with a possible D match to TRBD1 (5 bases). Germline assignment: CDR1 SQVTM and CDR2 ANQGSEA. The CDR3 extends over 11 amino acids. The CDR3 sequence: CSAKRGGQLFF. The CDR3 DNA follows: TGCAGTGCTAAACGGGGGGGACAACTGTTTTTT.

The rearrangement links TRBV28 to TRBJ2-7; TRBD2 agrees at 7 bases. From germline, CDR1 is MDHEN and CDR2 SYDVKM. The CDR3 length is 14 residues. V lost 4 bases to trimming and J lost 7 bases; unmatched junction nucleotides: 10. The CDR3 DNA reads as TGTGCCAGCAGTTGGGGAGCGGGAAACCGGGAGCAGTACTTC. It specifies CASSWGAGNREQYF.

This chain uses TRBV7-9 with TRBJ2-1; 8 bases match TRBD2. V trimming: 1 base; J trimming: 6 bases; junction bases outside the gene matches: 8. Per the germline V gene, CDR1 is SEHNR and CDR2 is FQNEAQ (reference sequence). The CDR3 totals 16 residues. This chain's CDR3 is CASSLGPAGAVNEQFF. The CDR3 DNA follows: TGTGCCAGCAGCTTAGGTCCAGCGGGAGCAGTCAATGAGCAGTTCTTC.

CDR3: CASRRRDREETQYF. As DNA, the CDR3 is TGTGCCAGCAGGAGGCGGGACAGAGAGGAGACCCAGTACTTC. This chain connects TRBV6-6 to TRBJ2-5, with D maybe TRBD1 (7 bases). CDR3 length equals 14 residues. V lost 6 bases, J lost 5 bases, and 16 bases lay in between. Germline lookup yields CDR1 MNHNY and CDR2 SVGAGI (reference sequence).

V usage is TRBV18 and J usage is TRBJ1-6, with 10 bases lining up with TRBD1. V trimming: 3 bases; J trimming: 6 bases; junction bases outside the gene matches: 2. Germline CDR1 and CDR2: KGHSH and LQKENI. The CDR3 consists of 15 residues. For the CDR3, the DNA is TGTGCCAGCTCACCCCGGGACAGGGGTAATTCACCCCTCCACTTT. Protein product: CASSPRDRGNSPLHF.

The J gene is TRBJ1-5, the V gene TRBV19, with D perhaps matching TRBD1 (6 bases). The V end lost 3 bases, the J end lost 1 base, and 13 bases lay between the germline ends. The V gene's germline CDR1 is LNHDA and CDR2 SQIVND (reference sequence). There are 16 residues in the CDR3. The CDR3 sequence is CASSILRTVSNQPQHF. The CDR3 DNA reads as TGTGCCAGTAGTATTCTAAGGACAGTAAGCAATCAGCCCCAGCATTTT.

V gene TRBV12-3 or TRBV12-4 combines with J gene TRBJ2-7; possibly TRBD1 for D (5 bases). The CDR3 contains 13 residues. V lost 5 bases to trimming and J lost 0 bases, with 8 bases between them. CDR3 bases: TGTGCCAGCAGTCGACAGAGCTCCTACGAGCAGTACTTC. Translation: CASSRQSSYEQYF.

This clone was seen a single time. The rearrangement joins TRBV6-4 to TRBJ2-3; perhaps TRBD2 as D (5 bases). The germline V and J ends were trimmed by 6 bases and 0 bases, with 13 bases remaining between them. Germline V CDR1 and CDR2: MRHNA, SNTAGT. The CDR3 loop spans 15 amino acids. The chain's CDR3 is CASSSVGGSTDTQYF. As DNA, the CDR3 is TGTGCCAGCAGCTCAGTGGGCGGGAGCACAGATACGCAGTATTTT.

This chain uses TRBV28 with TRBJ1-2; D is uncertain. The CDR3 contains 14 residues. Germline CDR1 MDHEN, CDR2 SYDVKM. V was clipped by 7 bases and J by 6 bases, with 18 bases between them. The CDR3 spells CASTGNSPLDGYTF. The CDR3 nucleotides are TGTGCCAGCACCGGAAACAGTCCTTTGGATGGCTACACCTTC.

Only a few counts were recorded for this clone. CDR3 in DNA: TGTGCCAGCAGTTCGGGACAGGGGAATCAGCCCCAGCATTTT. This codes for CASSSGQGNQPQHF. The genes are TRBV28 and TRBJ1-5, with 10 bases that match TRBD1. Germline V gene sequence: CDR1 MDHEN, CDR2 SYDVKM. The CDR3 runs to 14 residues. Trimming cost V 4 bases and J 4 bases; bases outside gene matches: 1.

The gene calls are TRBV12-5 and TRBJ1-5; D unclear. CDR1 and CDR2 (germline): LGHNT, FRNRAP. This CDR3 has 16 residues. The V end was cut by 2 bases, the J end by 0 bases, with 11 bases between. For the CDR3, the DNA is TGTGCTAGTGGTTTGCCTACGGGATATAGCAATCAGCCCCAGCATTTT. This translates into CASGLPTGYSNQPQHF.

This clone has only a few counts. The rearrangement uses TRBV6-5 and TRBJ1-5; no definite D call. This CDR3 contains 15 residues. Per the germline V gene, CDR1 is MNHEY and CDR2 is SVGAGI. Trimming removed 4 bases at V and 0 bases at J, with 10 bases between. CDR3 protein: CASSSAVVSNQPQHF. As DNA, the CDR3 is TGTGCCAGCAGTTCCGCCGTGGTTAGCAATCAGCCCCAGCATTTT.

J is TRBJ2-2 and V is TRBV19; D may correspond to TRBD1 or TRBD2 (5 bases each). The CDR3 consists of 13 residues. The germline V and J ends were trimmed by 6 bases and 3 bases, with 8 bases remaining between them. Germline assignment: CDR1 LNHDA and CDR2 SQIVND (reference sequence). CDR3 sequence (DNA): TGTGCCAGTAGGGGGACCCACACCGGGGAGCTGTTTTTT. The encoded protein is CASRGTHTGELFF.

V and J are TRBV3-1 (or the pseudogene TRBV3-2) and TRBJ2-7, with D unclear. Germline CDR1 and CDR2: LGHDT and YNNKEL (reference sequence). The CDR3 is 14 amino acids. Trimming pared 0 bases from V and 6 bases from J, leaving 12 bases between. The CDR3 DNA is TGTGCCAGCAGCCAAGATCCCACGTACGGCGAGCAGTACTTC. This translates into CASSQDPTYGEQYF.

The chain uses TRBV1 and TRBJ2-2; the D call of TRBD2 is as the table states it, not checked on the DNA. TRBV1 is annotated as a pseudogene. This CDR3 is built from 17 residues. CDR3 DNA: TGCACCAGCAGCCAAGATCGGCCTAGCGGGAACGGCGGGGAGCTGTTTTTT. Translated, it gives CTSSQDRPSGNGGELFF.

The chain has TRBV7-2 and TRBJ2-1, with D tentatively TRBD2 (5 bases). Trimming took off 5 bases at V and 2 bases at J, with 22 bases between the two ends. This CDR3 has 18 residues. Germline V CDR1 and CDR2: SGHTA, FQGNSA. CDR3 in amino acids: CASSALPARFGAYNEQFF. CDR3 nucleotides: TGTGCCAGCAGCGCCCTTCCGGCGAGGTTCGGGGCCTACAATGAGCAGTTCTTC.

V usage is TRBV7-2 and J usage is TRBJ2-1; 12 bases align to TRBD2. V shed 4 bases, J shed 1 base, and the junction held 11 bases outside the gene matches. CDR1 is SGHTA and CDR2 is FQGNSA in the germline V gene. The CDR3 is made up of 19 amino acids. The CDR3, as DNA: TGTGCCAGCAGCTCCCCAGGGCTAGCGGGAGGGCCATCCTACAATGAGCAGTTCTTC. This sequence encodes CASSSPGLAGGPSYNEQFF.

V and J are TRBV27 and TRBJ2-3; possible D gene TRBD1, 5 bases. The CDR3 runs to 14 residues. Germline CDR1 and CDR2: MNHEY and SMNVEV (reference sequence). V was cut by 6 bases and J by 4 bases, with 14 bases left in between. The CDR3 region is CASRGFKGSDTQYF. In DNA form, the CDR3 reads TGTGCCAGCAGGGGATTCAAGGGGTCAGATACGCAGTATTTT.